This TCR beta chain was sequenced for a study of blood T cell repertoires in COVID-19. Study-level information: In each case, the material was cDNA or gDNA derived from T cells, B-cell-depleted T cells, or PBMCs.

V lost 4 bases and J lost 1, with 14 bases in between. CDR1 and CDR2 (germline): SGDLS, YYNGEE. The CDR3 consists of 15 residues. Authors' data handling: Amplification of reference gene primers provided the estimated nucleated cell counts. Libraries were prepared by immunoSEQ multiplex PCR; TCRdb keeps only in-frame clonotypes and omits some of them. Clone size and the V and J calls come from that table; the DNA yielded D and trimming. Of some 320,000 clones in the sample, 65% to 90% were seen once. This sequence originates from a human donor in a cohort sampled during active COVID-19. The sequencing sample was made of peripheral blood. V is TRBV9 and J is TRBJ1-1, with a possible D match to TRBD1 (5 bases). The CDR3 region has the DNA TGTGCCAGCAGCCCCCCCTCGCAGGGGAACACTGAAGCTTTCTTT. The encoded protein is CASSPPSQGNTEAFF.